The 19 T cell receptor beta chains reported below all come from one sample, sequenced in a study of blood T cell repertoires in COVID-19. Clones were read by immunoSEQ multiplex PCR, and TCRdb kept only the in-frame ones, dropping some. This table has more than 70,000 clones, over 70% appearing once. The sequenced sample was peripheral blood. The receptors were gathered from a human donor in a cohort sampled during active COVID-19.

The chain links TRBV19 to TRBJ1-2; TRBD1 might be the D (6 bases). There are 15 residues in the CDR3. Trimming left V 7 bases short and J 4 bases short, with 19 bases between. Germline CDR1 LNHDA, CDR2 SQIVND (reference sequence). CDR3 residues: CASNPGVEVAYGYTF. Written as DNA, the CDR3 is TGTGCCAGTAACCCAGGGGTCGAGGTAGCCTATGGCTACACCTTC.

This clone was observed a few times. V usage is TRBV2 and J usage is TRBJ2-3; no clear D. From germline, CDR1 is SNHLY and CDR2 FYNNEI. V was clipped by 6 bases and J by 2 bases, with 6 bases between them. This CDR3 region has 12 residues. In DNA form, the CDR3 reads TGTGCCAGCAGCGTCTACACAGATACGCAGTATTTT. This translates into CASSVYTDTQYF.

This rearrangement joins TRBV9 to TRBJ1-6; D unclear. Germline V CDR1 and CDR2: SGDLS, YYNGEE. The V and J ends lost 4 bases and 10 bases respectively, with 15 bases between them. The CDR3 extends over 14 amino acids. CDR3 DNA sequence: TGTGCCAGCAGCCCAGCAGGCGTTCGGTCACCCCTCCACTTT. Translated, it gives CASSPAGVRSPLHF.

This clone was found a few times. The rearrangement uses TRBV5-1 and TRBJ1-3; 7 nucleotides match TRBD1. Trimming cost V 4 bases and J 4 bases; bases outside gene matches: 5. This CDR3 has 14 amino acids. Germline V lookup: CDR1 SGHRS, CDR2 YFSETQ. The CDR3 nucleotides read TGCGCCAGCAGCGTACAGGGGCTCGGAAACACCATATATTTT. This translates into CASSVQGLGNTIYF.

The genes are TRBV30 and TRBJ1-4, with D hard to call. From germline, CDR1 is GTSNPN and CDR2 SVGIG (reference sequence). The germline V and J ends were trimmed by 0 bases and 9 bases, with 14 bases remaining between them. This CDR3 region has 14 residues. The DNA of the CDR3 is TGTGCCTGGAGTGTACTATCAGCTTCGAAAAAACTGTTTTTT. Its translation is CAWSVLSASKKLFF.

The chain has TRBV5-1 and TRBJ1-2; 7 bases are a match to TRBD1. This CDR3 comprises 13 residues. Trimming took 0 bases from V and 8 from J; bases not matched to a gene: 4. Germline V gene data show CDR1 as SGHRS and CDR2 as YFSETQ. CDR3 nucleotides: TGCGCCAGCAGCTTGGACAGGGGTTGGGGCTACACCTTC. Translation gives CASSLDRGWGYTF.

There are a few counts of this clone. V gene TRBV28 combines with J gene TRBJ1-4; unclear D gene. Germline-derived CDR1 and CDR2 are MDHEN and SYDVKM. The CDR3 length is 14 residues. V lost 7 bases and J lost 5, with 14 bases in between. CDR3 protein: CASITRTGNEKLFF. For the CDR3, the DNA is TGTGCCAGCATTACGCGGACTGGGAATGAAAAACTGTTTTTT.

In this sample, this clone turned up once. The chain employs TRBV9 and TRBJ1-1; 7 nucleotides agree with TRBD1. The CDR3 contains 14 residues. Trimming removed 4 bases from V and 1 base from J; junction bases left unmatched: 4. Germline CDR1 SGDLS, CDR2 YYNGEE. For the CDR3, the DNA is TGTGCCAGCAGCTCGGGACAGAGGAACACTGAAGCTTTCTTT. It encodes CASSSGQRNTEAFF. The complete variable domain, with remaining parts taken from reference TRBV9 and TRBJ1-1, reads DSGVTQTPKHLITATGQRVTLRCSPRSGDLSVYWYQQSLDQGLQFLIQYYNGEERAKGNILERFSAQQFPDLHSELNLSSLELGDSALYFCASSSGQRNTEAFFGQGTRLTVV.

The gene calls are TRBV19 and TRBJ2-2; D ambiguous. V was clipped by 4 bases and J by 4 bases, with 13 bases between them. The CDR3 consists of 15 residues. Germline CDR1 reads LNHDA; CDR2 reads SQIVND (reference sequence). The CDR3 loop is CASSTLTVTTGELFF. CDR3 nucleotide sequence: TGTGCCAGTAGTACCTTGACTGTAACCACCGGGGAGCTGTTTTTT.

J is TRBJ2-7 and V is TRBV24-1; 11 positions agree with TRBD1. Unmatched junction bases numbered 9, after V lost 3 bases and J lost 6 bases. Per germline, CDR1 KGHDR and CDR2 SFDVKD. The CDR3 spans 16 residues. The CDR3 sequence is CATSDPRTGGSSEQYF. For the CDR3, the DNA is TGTGCCACCAGTGATCCGCGGACAGGGGGCTCTAGCGAGCAGTACTTC.

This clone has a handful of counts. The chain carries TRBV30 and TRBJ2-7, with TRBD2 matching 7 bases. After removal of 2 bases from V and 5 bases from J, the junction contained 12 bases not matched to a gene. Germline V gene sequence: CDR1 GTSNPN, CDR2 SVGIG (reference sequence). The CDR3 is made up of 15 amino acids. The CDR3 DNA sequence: TGTGCCTGGAGTAATCTAGGGCTGGGAGGGGACGAGCAGTACTTC. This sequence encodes CAWSNLGLGGDEQYF.

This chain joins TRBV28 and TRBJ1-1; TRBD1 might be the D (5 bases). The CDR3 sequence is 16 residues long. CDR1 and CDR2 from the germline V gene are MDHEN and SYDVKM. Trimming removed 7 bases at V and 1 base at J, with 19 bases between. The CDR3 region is CASNLLGGEPNTEAFF. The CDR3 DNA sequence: TGTGCCAGCAACCTCCTGGGGGGGGAGCCGAACACTGAAGCTTTCTTT.

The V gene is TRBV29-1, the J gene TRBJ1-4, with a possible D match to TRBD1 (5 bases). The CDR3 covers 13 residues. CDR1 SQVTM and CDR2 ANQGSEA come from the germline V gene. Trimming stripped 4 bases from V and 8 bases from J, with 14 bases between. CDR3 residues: CSVAWGLQEKLFF. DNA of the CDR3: TGCAGCGTTGCGTGGGGCCTTCAGGAAAAACTGTTTTTT.

CDR3 nucleotides: TGTGCCAGCAGCCTAAGCGGGGCCTACGAGCAGTACTTC. Its translation is CASSLSGAYEQYF. The genes are TRBV7-2 and TRBJ2-7, with 7 bases aligning to TRBD2. The CDR3 is 13 amino acids. The J segment lost 2 bases and the V segment lost 5 bases, leaving 3 bases of the junction unmatched. CDR1 and CDR2 (germline): SGHTA, FQGNSA.

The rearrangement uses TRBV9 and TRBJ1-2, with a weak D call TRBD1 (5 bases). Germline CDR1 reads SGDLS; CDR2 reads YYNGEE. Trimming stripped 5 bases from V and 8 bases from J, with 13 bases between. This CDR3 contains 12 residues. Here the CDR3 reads CASRGNRGGYTF. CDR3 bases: TGTGCCAGCAGAGGAAACCGGGGGGGCTACACCTTC.

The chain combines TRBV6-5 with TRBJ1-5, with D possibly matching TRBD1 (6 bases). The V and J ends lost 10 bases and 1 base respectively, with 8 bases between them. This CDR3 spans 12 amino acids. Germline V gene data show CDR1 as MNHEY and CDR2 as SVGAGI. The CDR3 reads CAIQGSNQPQHF. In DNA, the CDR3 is TGTGCCATCCAGGGGAGCAATCAGCCCCAGCATTTT.

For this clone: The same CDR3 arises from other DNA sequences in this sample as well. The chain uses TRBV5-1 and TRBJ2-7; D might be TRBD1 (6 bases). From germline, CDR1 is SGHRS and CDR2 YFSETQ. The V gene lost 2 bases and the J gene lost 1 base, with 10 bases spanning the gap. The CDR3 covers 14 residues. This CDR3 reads CASSLQGISYEQYF. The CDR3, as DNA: TGCGCCAGCAGCTTACAGGGCATTTCCTACGAGCAGTACTTC.

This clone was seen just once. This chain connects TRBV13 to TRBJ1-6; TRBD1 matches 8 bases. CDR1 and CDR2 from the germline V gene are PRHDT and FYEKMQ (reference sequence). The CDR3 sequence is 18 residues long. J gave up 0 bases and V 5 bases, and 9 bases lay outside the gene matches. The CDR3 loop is CASSLSRTGSSYNSPLHF. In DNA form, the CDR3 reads TGTGCCAGCAGCCTGAGTCGGACAGGGAGCTCCTATAATTCACCCCTCCACTTT.

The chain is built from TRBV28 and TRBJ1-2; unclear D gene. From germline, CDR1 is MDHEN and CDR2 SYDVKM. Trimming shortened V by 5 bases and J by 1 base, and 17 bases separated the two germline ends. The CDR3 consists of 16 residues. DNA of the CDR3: TGTGCCAGCAGTACCATCGGGAGGTCGGGTAACTATGGCTACACCTTC. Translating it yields CASSTIGRSGNYGYTF.